This TCR beta chain was sequenced in a study of blood T cell repertoires in COVID-19. About the study: T cells, B-cell-depleted T cells, or PBMCs supplied cDNA or gDNA.

It was during active infection that Seattle patients were enrolled and then longitudinally followed. V shed 6 bases, J shed 1 base, and the junction held 6 bases outside the gene matches. CDR1 is LGHDT, CDR2 YNNKEL, per germline (reference sequence). This CDR3 is 14 amino acids long. Assay used: immunoSEQ multiplex PCR; TCRdb lists only in-frame clones, some missing. Here the sample spans hundreds of thousands of clones, roughly 88% being singletons. This clone has only one observation. The sample contains more than one DNA sequence encoding this CDR3. The origin of this receptor is a woman older than 75 with COVID-19, enrolled during active disease. The gene calls are TRBV3-1 (or the pseudogene TRBV3-2) and TRBJ2-7; 7 bases match TRBD1. Sequenced material: peripheral blood. CDR3 coding DNA: TGTGCCAGCAGTCAGAGACAGGGATCCTACGAGCAGTACGTC. It encodes CASSQRQGSYEQYV.